These 3 T cell receptor beta chains were all obtained from the same sample, sequenced in a study of early T cells in non-severe SARS-CoV-2 infection. TCRdb re-analysed the 5' RACE reads in MiXCR, keeping a single row per CDR3 protein. The data contain 98,000 or so distinct CDR3 sequences, over 10% of them singletons. The sequenced sample consisted of whole blood. These receptors were obtained from an adult who was a healthcare worker with PCR-confirmed SARS-CoV-2 infection or an uninfected control (not recorded which).

This clonotype was observed a handful of times. The rearrangement joins TRBV28 to TRBJ2-7; D not resolved. This CDR3 has 11 residues. The ends were cut back, 8 bases at V and 2 bases at J, with 7 bases in the middle. Germline loops: CDR1 MDHEN, CDR2 SYDVKM. The CDR3 DNA reads as TGTGCCAGCCGGTCCGCCTACGAGCAGTACTTC. Amino acids: CASRSAYEQYF.

This clonotype was counted at least ten times. This rearrangement joins TRBV27 to TRBJ2-3; unclear D gene. CDR1 and CDR2 (germline): MNHEY, SMNVEV (reference sequence). V gave up 5 bases and J gave up 4 bases, with 10 bases separating them. This CDR3 spans 13 amino acids. In DNA, the CDR3 is TGTGCCAGCAGTGCTTTTGCTGCAGATACGCAGTATTTT. Its translation: CASSAFAADTQYF.

The chain has TRBV5-1 and TRBJ1-1, with 7 nucleotides matching TRBD1. This CDR3 comprises 14 residues. V gave up 4 bases and J gave up 0 bases; unmatched junction bases: 3. The germline gives CDR1 SGHRS, CDR2 YFSETQ. The CDR3 loop is CASSKDRVNTEAFF. Written as DNA, the CDR3 is TGCGCCAGCAGCAAAGACAGGGTGAACACTGAAGCTTTCTTT.